The 20 T cell receptor beta chains below come from one sample, sequenced in a study of preoperative IRX-2 immunotherapy in early breast cancer. Measured with immunoSEQ multiplex PCR; TCRdb has only the in-frame clones, and not every one. The sample contains under 25,000 clones, approximately 95% of which appear only once. Documented treatment: preoperative locoregional IRX-2 cytokine immunotherapy. This specimen consisted of tumor tissue, obtained after IRX-2 immunotherapy. Every receptor here comes from a human donor with breast cancer.

Of note for this clone: This sample includes further DNA sequences coding for the same CDR3. The chain links TRBV19 to TRBJ1-2, with 8 nucleotides matching TRBD1. CDR3 length equals 12 residues. Germline V lookup: CDR1 LNHDA, CDR2 SQIVND (reference sequence). Trimming took 9 bases from V and 2 from J; bases not matched to a gene: 2. The CDR3 spells CASRTGNYGYTF. In nucleotides, the CDR3 is TGTGCCAGCAGGACAGGGAACTATGGCTACACCTTC.

The chain employs TRBV2 and TRBJ2-2, with D possibly TRBD2 on 6 matching bases. Germline V gene sequence: CDR1 SNHLY, CDR2 FYNNEI. This CDR3 spans 17 amino acids. V was shortened by 3 bases and J by 1 base, with 15 bases between the two germline ends. Here the CDR3 DNA reads TGTGCCAGCAGTGATGGGGGGACCAACGGGAACACCGGGGAGCTGTTTTTT. This encodes CASSDGGTNGNTGELFF.

This chain connects TRBV5-1 to TRBJ2-2, with 9 bases identical to TRBD1. Germline V gene data show CDR1 as SGHRS and CDR2 as YFSETQ. The CDR3 covers 16 residues. V lost 0 bases to trimming and J lost 4 bases; unmatched junction nucleotides: 4. CDR3 nucleotide sequence: TGCGCCAGCAGCTTGGGACAGGGGGGACGCACCGGGGAGCTGTTTTTT. It codes for CASSLGQGGRTGELFF.

This clone was counted a single time. The chain employs TRBV23-1 and TRBJ2-7; D is uncertain. TRBV23-1 is designated an ORF whose function remains uncertain. The V end lost 0 bases, the J end lost 7 bases, and 13 bases lay between the germline ends. The CDR3 runs 14 residues. In DNA form, the CDR3 reads TGCGCCAGCAGTCAATCGAAGCCGCTCTGGGAGCAGTACTTC. As protein: CASSQSKPLWEQYF.

The CDR3 DNA reads TGTGCCCAGACCTATGGCTACACCTTC. It specifies CAQTYGYTF. The chain is built from TRBV5-8 and TRBJ1-2; the D is unclear. Germline V CDR1 and CDR2: SGHTS, YDEGEE. V gave up 10 bases and J gave up 4 bases, with 5 bases separating them. This CDR3 has 9 residues. Filled out from reference TRBV5-8 and TRBJ1-2, the complete variable domain reads EAGVTQSPTHLIKTRGQQATLRCSPISGHTSVYWYQQALGLGLQFLLWYDEGEERNRGNFPPRFSGRQFPNYSSELNVNALELEDSALYLCAQTYGYTFGSGTRLTVV.

The chain recombines TRBV6-5 with TRBJ2-7; D possibly corresponds to TRBD1 (6 bases). The CDR3 sequence is 13 residues long. The germline CDR1 and CDR2 sequences are MNHEY and SVGAGI. V gave up 7 bases and J gave up 1 base, with 11 bases separating them. CDR3: CASTEGGSYEQYF. The CDR3 DNA reads as TGTGCCAGCACTGAAGGGGGTTCCTACGAGCAGTACTTC.

The chain uses TRBV6-1 and TRBJ2-6, with D possibly matching TRBD1 (5 bases). This CDR3 has 16 amino acids. The V end was cut by 2 bases, the J end by 1 base, with 9 bases between. CDR1 MNHNS and CDR2 SASEGT come from the germline V gene. DNA of the CDR3: TGTGCCAGCAGTGAAATAGGGGTGTCTGGGGCCAACGTCCTGACTTTC. Its protein is CASSEIGVSGANVLTF.

The rearrangement links TRBV10-1 to TRBJ1-5; TRBD1 matches at 9 bases. The CDR3 covers 16 residues. Germline V gene data show CDR1 as WNHNN and CDR2 as SYGVQD (reference sequence). The V segment lost 3 bases and the J segment 5 bases; nucleotides outside the gene matches: 8. The CDR3 region has the DNA TGCGCCAGCAGTGAACCTACAGGGGGCGCAGATCAGCCCCAGCATTTT. Protein product: CASSEPTGGADQPQHF.

The chain recombines TRBV11-2 with TRBJ1-1; D not certain. The ends were cut back, 5 bases at V and 0 bases at J, with 10 bases in the middle. Germline V gene data show CDR1 as SGHAT and CDR2 as FQNNGV. The CDR3 is 14 residues long. The CDR3 here is CASSATAMNTEAFF. CDR3 sequence (DNA): TGTGCCAGCAGCGCGACTGCTATGAACACTGAAGCTTTCTTT.

CDR3 sequence (DNA): TGTGCCAGCAGCCAGGAAGACAGGGAGCAGTACTTC. It translates to CASSQEDREQYF. The chain is built from TRBV7-6 and TRBJ2-7, with D tentatively TRBD1 (6 bases). Trimming pared 5 bases from V and 7 bases from J, leaving 12 bases between. Germline CDR1 SGHVS, CDR2 FNYEAQ. This CDR3 region has 12 residues.

This chain uses TRBV5-6 with TRBJ2-5, with a possible D match to TRBD2 (5 bases). Trimming removed 6 bases at V and 2 bases at J, with 14 bases between. There are 14 residues in the CDR3. Per the germline V gene, CDR1 is SGHDT and CDR2 is YYEEEE. CDR3 loop: CASKKPRLQETQYF. The CDR3 coding sequence is TGTGCCAGCAAGAAACCGAGACTACAAGAGACCCAGTACTTC.

V and J are TRBV19 and TRBJ2-1; TRBD1 aligns across 7 bases. The length of the CDR3 is 16 residues. The germline CDR1 and CDR2 sequences are LNHDA and SQIVND (reference sequence). Germline trimming cut 5 bases from V and 4 bases from J; bases unmatched to any gene: 11. The CDR3 region is CASSLSPRQGYNEQFF. For the CDR3, the DNA is TGTGCCAGTAGTCTATCTCCCAGACAGGGTTACAATGAGCAGTTCTTC.

The genes are TRBV19 and TRBJ2-5, with 9 bases identical to TRBD2. V trimming: 1 base; J trimming: 5 bases; junction bases outside the gene matches: 2. Germline values: CDR1 LNHDA, CDR2 SQIVND (reference sequence). This CDR3 is built from 14 residues. The DNA of the CDR3 is TGTGCCAGTAGTATAGGCCTAGCGGGGGAGACCCAGTACTTC. It yields the protein CASSIGLAGETQYF.

This chain uses TRBV19 with TRBJ2-1; possible D gene TRBD2, 6 bases. Trimming took 4 bases from V and 4 from J, leaving 8 bases between them. The CDR3 is 13 amino acids. Germline CDR1 is LNHDA and CDR2 is SQIVND (reference sequence). This CDR3 reads CASSRGLYNEQFF. CDR3 DNA: TGTGCCAGTAGTAGGGGACTTTACAATGAGCAGTTCTTC.

This chain links TRBV6-5 with TRBJ2-1, with D possibly TRBD2 on 6 matching bases. The CDR3 length is 12 residues. The V gene's germline CDR1 is MNHEY and CDR2 SVGAGI. The germline V and J ends were trimmed by 2 bases and 12 bases, with 11 bases remaining between them. CDR3 loop: CASSYGTGAQFF. DNA for the CDR3: TGTGCCAGCAGTTACGGGACTGGGGCGCAGTTCTTC.

The genes are TRBV28 and TRBJ1-1; D gene uncertain. V was trimmed by 6 bases and J by 0 bases, leaving 8 bases between them. The CDR3 length is 13 residues. Germline CDR1 reads MDHEN; CDR2 reads SYDVKM. This CDR3 is CASRSRVNTEAFF. DNA of the CDR3: TGTGCCAGCAGATCGCGGGTGAACACTGAAGCTTTCTTT. The full variable domain, in which reference TRBV28 and TRBJ1-1 provide the parts outside the CDR3, is DVKVTQSSRYLVKRTGEKVFLECVQDMDHENMFWYRQDPGLGLRLIYFSYDVKMKEKGDIPEGYSVSREKKERFSLILESASTNQTSMYLCASRSRVNTEAFFGQGTRLTVV.

The gene calls are TRBV28 and TRBJ1-2; D remains unclear. From germline, CDR1 is MDHEN and CDR2 SYDVKM. Trimming cost V 6 bases and J 3 bases, with 17 bases left between them. The CDR3 runs 15 residues. The CDR3: CASSISTNGHYGYTF. The CDR3 DNA reads TGTGCCAGCAGCATCTCCACCAATGGACACTATGGCTACACCTTC.

The V call is TRBV19, the J call TRBJ1-5, with D tentatively TRBD1 (6 bases). The CDR3 runs to 13 residues. Germline V gene data show CDR1 as LNHDA and CDR2 as SQIVND (reference sequence). V shed 9 bases and J shed 3 bases, with 12 bases lying between them. The CDR3 DNA is TGTGCCAGCCGGGACACCGCCAATCAGCCCCAGCATTTT. This codes for CASRDTANQPQHF.

The V and J genes are TRBV7-8 and TRBJ1-4; 12 nucleotides line up with TRBD1. After removal of 6 bases from V and 6 bases from J, the junction contained 8 bases not matched to a gene. Germline V lookup: CDR1 SGHVS, CDR2 FQNEAQ. The CDR3 extends over 16 amino acids. The CDR3 DNA reads TGTGCCAGCAGGGCCAACCGGGACAGGGGGCATGAAAAACTGTTTTTT. This gives the protein CASRANRDRGHEKLFF.

This chain links TRBV5-4 with TRBJ2-2; D is ambiguous. V was shortened by 0 bases and J by 1 base, with 10 bases between the two germline ends. The CDR3 totals 16 residues. In germline, CDR1 is SGHNT, CDR2 YYREEE (reference sequence). The CDR3 loop is CASSLGQQVNTGELFF. In DNA form, the CDR3 reads TGTGCCAGCAGCTTGGGGCAGCAGGTGAACACCGGGGAGCTGTTTTTT.